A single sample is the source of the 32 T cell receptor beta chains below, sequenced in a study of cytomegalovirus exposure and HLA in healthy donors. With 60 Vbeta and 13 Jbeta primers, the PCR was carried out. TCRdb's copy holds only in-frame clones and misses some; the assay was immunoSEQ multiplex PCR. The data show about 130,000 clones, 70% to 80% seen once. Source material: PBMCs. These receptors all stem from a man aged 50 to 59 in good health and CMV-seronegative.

The CDR3 protein is CASSLVIPSGAMNTEAFF. CDR3 in DNA: TGTGCCAGCAGCTTAGTTATCCCATCGGGAGCCATGAACACTGAAGCTTTCTTT. The chain uses TRBV11-2 and TRBJ1-1; no clear D gene. CDR3 length: 18 residues. V was cut by 1 base and J by 0 bases, with 18 bases left in between. CDR1 is SGHAT and CDR2 is FQNNGV in the germline V gene. Together with reference TRBV11-2 and TRBJ1-1, the CDR3 gives the full variable domain: EAGVAQSPRYKIIEKRQSVAFWCNPISGHATLYWYQQILGQGPKLLIQFQNNGVVDDSQLPKDRFSAERLKGVDSTLKIQPAKLEDSAVYLCASSLVIPSGAMNTEAFFGQGTRLTVV.

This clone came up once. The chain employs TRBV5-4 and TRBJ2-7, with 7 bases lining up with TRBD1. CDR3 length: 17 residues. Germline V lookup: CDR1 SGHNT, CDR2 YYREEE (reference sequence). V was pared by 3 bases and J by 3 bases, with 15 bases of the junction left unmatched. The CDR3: CASSSELATGDVYEQYF. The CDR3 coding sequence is TGTGCCAGCAGCTCTGAGCTGGCTACAGGGGACGTCTACGAGCAGTACTTC.

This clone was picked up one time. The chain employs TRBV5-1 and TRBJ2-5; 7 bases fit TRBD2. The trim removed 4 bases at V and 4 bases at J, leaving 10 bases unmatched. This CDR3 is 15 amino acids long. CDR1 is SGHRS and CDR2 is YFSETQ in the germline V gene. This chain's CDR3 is CASSPGSSGPETQYF. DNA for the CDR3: TGCGCCAGCAGCCCCGGATCTAGCGGTCCAGAGACCCAGTACTTC.

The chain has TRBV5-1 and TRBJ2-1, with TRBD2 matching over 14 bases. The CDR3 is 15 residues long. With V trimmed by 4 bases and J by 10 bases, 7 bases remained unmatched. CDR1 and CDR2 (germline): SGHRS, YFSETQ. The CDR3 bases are TGCGCCAGCAGCCTGACTAGCGGGGGGGCCGTGGAGCAGTTCTTC. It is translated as CASSLTSGGAVEQFF.

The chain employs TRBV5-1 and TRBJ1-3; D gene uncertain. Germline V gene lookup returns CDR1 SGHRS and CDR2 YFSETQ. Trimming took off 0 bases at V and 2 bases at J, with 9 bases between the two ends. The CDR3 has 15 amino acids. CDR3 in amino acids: CASSLDSGAGNTIYF. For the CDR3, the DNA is TGCGCCAGCAGCTTGGATTCAGGTGCTGGAAACACCATATATTTT.

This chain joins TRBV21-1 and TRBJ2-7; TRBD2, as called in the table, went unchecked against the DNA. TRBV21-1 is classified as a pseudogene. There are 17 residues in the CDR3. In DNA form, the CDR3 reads TGTGCCAGCAGCAACCCACCGGGGGACCTGCTCTCCTACGAGCAGTACGTC. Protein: CASSNPPGDLLSYEQYV.

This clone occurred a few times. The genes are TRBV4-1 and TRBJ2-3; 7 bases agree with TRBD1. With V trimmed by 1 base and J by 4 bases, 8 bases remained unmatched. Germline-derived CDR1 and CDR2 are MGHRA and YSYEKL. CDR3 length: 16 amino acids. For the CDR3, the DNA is TGCGCCAGCAGCCAAGTTACAACAGGGGACGCAGATACGCAGTATTTT. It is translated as CASSQVTTGDADTQYF.

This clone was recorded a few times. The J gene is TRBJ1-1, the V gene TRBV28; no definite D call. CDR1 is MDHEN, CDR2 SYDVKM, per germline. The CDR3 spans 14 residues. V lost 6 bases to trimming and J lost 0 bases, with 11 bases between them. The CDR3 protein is CASRYRRVNTEAFF. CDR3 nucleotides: TGTGCCAGCAGATATAGACGGGTGAACACTGAAGCTTTCTTT.

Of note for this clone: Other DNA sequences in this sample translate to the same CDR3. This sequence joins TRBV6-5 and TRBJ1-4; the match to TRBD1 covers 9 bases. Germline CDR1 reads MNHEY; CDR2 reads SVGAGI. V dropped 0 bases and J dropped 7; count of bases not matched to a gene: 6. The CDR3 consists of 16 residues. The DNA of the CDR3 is TGTGCCAGCAGTTACTCCCCGACAGGGGGGGGTGAAAAACTGTTTTTT. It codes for CASSYSPTGGGEKLFF.

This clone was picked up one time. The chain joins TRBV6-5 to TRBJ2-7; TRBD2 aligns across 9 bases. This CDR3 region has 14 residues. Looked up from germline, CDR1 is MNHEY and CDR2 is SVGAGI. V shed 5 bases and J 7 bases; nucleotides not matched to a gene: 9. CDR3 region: CASSTPWRGGEQYF. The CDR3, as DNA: TGTGCCAGCAGTACCCCCTGGCGGGGGGGAGAGCAGTACTTC.

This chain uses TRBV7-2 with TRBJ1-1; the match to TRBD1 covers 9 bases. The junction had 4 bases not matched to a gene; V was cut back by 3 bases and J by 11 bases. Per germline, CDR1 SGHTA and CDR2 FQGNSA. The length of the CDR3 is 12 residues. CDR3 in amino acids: CASSFTGGEAFF. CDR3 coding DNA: TGTGCCAGCAGCTTCACAGGGGGCGAGGCTTTCTTT.

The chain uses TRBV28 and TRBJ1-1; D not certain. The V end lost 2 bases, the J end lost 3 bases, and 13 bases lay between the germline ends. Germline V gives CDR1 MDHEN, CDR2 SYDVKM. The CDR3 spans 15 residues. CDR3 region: CASSLRVALDTEAFF. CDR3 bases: TGTGCCAGCAGTTTACGGGTGGCCTTGGACACTGAAGCTTTCTTT. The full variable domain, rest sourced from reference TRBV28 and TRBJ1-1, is DVKVTQSSRYLVKRTGEKVFLECVQDMDHENMFWYRQDPGLGLRLIYFSYDVKMKEKGDIPEGYSVSREKKERFSLILESASTNQTSMYLCASSLRVALDTEAFFGQGTRLTVV.

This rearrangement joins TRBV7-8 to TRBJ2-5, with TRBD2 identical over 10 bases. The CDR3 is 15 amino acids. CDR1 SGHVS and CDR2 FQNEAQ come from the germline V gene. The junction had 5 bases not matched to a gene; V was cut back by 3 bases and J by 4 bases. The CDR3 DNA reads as TGTGCCAGCAGCTTCTTAGCGGGGGGTCCAGAGACCCAGTACTTC. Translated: CASSFLAGGPETQYF.

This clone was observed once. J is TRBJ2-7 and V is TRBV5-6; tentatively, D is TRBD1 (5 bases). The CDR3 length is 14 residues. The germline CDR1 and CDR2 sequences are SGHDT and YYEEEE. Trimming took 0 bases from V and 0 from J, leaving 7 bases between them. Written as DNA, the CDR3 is TGTGCCAGCAGCTTGGGTGGGGCCTCCTACGAGCAGTACGTC. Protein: CASSLGGASYEQYV.

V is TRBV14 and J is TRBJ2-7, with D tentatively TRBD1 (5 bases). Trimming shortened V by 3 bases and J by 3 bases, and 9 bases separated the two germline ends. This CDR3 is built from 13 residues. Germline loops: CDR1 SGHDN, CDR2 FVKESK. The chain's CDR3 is CASSHLQGYEQYV. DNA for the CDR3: TGTGCCAGCAGCCATCTTCAGGGCTACGAGCAGTACGTC.

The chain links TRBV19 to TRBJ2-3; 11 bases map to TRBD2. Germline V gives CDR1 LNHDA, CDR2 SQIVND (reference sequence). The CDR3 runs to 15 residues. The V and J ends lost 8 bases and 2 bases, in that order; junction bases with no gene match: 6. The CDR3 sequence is CASGDSGGATDTQYF. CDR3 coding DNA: TGTGCCAGTGGGGATAGCGGGGGGGCCACAGATACGCAGTATTTT. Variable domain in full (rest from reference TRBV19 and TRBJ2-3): DGGITQSPKYLFRKEGQNVTLSCEQNLNHDAMYWYRQDPGQGLRLIYYSQIVNDFQKGDIAEGYSVSREKKESFPLTVTSAQKNPTAFYLCASGDSGGATDTQYFGPGTRLTVL.

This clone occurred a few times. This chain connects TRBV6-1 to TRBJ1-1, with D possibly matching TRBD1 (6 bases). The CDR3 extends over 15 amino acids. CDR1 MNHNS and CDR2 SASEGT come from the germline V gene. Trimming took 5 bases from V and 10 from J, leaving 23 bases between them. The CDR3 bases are TGTGCCAGCAGTCTACACAGACAGGATCCCCTAGGAGCTTTCTTT. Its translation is CASSLHRQDPLGAFF.

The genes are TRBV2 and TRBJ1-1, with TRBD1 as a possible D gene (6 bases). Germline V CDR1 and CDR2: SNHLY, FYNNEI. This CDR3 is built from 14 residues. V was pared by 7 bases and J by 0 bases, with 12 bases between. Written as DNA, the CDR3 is TGTGCCAGCACCGAGACAGGAATGAACACTGAAGCTTTCTTT. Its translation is CASTETGMNTEAFF.

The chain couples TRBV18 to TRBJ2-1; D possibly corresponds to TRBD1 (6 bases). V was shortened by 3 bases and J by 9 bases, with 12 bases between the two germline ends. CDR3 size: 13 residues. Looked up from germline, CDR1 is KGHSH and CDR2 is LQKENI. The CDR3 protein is CASSPPQGTEQFF. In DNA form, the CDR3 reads TGTGCCAGCTCACCTCCCCAGGGGACTGAGCAGTTCTTC.

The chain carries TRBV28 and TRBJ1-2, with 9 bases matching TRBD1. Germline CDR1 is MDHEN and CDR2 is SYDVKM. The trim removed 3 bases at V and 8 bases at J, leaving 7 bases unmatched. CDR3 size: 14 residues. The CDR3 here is CASSFGDRVVGYTF. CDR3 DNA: TGTGCCAGCAGTTTCGGGGACAGGGTGGTAGGCTACACCTTC.

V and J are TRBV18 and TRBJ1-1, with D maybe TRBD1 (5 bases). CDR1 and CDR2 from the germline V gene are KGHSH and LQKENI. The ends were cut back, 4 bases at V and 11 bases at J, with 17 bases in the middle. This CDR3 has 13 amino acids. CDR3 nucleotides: TGTGCCAGCTCACAGGACGGGGGTCTTAGGGCTTTCTTT. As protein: CASSQDGGLRAFF.

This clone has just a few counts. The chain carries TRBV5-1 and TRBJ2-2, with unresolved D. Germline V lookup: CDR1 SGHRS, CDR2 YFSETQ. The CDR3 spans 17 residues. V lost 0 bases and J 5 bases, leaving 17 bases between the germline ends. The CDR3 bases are TGCGCCAGCAGCTTGGAAGCCGCGACACCGAGTACCGGGGAGCTGTTTTTT. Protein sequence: CASSLEAATPSTGELFF.

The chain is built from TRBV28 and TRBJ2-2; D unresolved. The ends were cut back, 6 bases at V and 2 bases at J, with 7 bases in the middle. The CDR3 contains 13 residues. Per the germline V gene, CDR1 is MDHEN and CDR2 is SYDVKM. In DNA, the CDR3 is TGTGCCAGCAGACTCCCAAACACCGGGGAGCTGTTTTTT. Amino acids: CASRLPNTGELFF.

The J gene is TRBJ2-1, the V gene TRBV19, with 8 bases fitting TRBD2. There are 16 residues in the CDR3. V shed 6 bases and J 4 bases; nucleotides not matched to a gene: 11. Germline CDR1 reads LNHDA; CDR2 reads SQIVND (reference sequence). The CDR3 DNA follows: TGTGCCAGTAGGCCCCCCGGGACTAGGGGGTACAATGAGCAGTTCTTC. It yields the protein CASRPPGTRGYNEQFF. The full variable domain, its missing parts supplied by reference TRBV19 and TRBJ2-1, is DGGITQSPKYLFRKEGQNVTLSCEQNLNHDAMYWYRQDPGQGLRLIYYSQIVNDFQKGDIAEGYSVSREKKESFPLTVTSAQKNPTAFYLCASRPPGTRGYNEQFFGPGTRLTVL.

The CDR3 here is CASSWRGSYTTNTEAFF. In DNA, the CDR3 is TGCGCCAGCAGCTGGAGGGGAAGCTATACAACGAACACTGAAGCTTTCTTT. The chain recombines TRBV5-1 with TRBJ1-1; the D gene is possibly TRBD1 (5 bases). The CDR3 runs 17 residues. V lost 3 bases to trimming and J lost 1 base, with 19 bases between them. The germline V gene encodes CDR1 SGHRS and CDR2 YFSETQ.

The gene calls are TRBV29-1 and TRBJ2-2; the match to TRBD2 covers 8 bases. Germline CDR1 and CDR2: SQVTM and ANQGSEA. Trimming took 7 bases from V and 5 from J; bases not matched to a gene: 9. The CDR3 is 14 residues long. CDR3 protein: CSAEERGWTGELFF. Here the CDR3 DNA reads TGCAGCGCCGAAGAGCGGGGGTGGACCGGGGAGCTGTTTTTT.

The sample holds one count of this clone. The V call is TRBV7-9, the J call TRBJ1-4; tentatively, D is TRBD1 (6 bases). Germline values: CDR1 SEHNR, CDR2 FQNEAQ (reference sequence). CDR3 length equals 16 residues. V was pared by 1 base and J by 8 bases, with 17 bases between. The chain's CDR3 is CASSLGDTTSREKLFF. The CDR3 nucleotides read TGTGCCAGCAGCTTAGGGGACACTACATCACGGGAAAAACTGTTTTTT.

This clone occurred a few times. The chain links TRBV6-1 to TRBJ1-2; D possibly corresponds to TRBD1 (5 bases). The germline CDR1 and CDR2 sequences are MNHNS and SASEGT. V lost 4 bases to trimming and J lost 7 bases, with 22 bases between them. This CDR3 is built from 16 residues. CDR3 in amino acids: CASSVSQGPQAGGYTF. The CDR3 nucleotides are TGTGCCAGCAGTGTATCCCAGGGCCCGCAGGCTGGTGGCTACACCTTC.

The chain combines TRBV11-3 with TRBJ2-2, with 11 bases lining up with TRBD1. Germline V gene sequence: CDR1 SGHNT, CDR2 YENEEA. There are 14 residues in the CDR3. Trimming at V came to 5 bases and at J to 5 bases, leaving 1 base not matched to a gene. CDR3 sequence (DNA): TGTGCCAGCAGCCGGGACAGGGGGACCGGGGAGCTGTTTTTT. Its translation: CASSRDRGTGELFF.

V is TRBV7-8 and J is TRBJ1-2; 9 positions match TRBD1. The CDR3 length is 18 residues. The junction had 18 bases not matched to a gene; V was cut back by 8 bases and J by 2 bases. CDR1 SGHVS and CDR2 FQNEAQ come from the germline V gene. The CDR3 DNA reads TGTGCCAGCGGGGGGGCTCTCCGGGACAGGGCAGTCAACTATGGCTACACCTTC. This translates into CASGGALRDRAVNYGYTF.

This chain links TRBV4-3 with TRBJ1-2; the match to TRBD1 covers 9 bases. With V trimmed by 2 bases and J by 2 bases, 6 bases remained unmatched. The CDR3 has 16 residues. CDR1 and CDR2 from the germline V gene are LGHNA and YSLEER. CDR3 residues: CASSQTVGTGNYGYTF. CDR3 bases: TGCGCCAGCAGCCAAACTGTCGGGACAGGGAACTATGGCTACACCTTC.

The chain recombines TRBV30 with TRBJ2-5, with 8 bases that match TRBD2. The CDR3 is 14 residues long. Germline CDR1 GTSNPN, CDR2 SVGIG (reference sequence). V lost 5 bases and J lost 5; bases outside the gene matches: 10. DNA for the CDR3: TGTGCCTGGGACAAGGCGGGGGGCGGGGAGACCCAGTACTTC. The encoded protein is CAWDKAGGGETQYF.